This T cell receptor (beta chain) was sequenced for a study of Graves' ophthalmopathy and Graves' hyperthyroidism. Across the whole study: The authors collected peripheral blood at initial diagnosis, before any treatment.

CDR3 regions of TCR beta were amplified from RNA transcripts. HTBI primers served in a first-round RT-PCR, which a second-round multiplex PCR followed. TCRdb recomputed calls from the multiplex PCR reads with MiXCR, one row per CDR3 protein. The table shows a few hundred thousand distinct CDR3 sequences, with about 18% occurring only once. Hyperthyroidism is called stable when no ophthalmopathy develops within 18 months of follow-up. Newly diagnosed, the hyperthyroidism patients had under 2 months' duration and were aged 18 to 65. Exclusion applied to patients with other autoimmune diseases, uncontrolled infections, pregnancy or lactation. The CDR3 totals 18 residues. CDR1 is LNHDA, CDR2 SQIVND, per germline (reference sequence). V was clipped by 1 base and J by 2 bases; unmatched bases: 8.

The chain recombines TRBV19 with TRBJ2-6; TRBD1 aligns across 7 bases. The clonotype was recovered from an adult woman with stable Graves' hyperthyroidism. Sequencing was carried out using peripheral blood. This CDR3 reads CASSIGTGLKAGANVLTF. The CDR3 nucleotides read TGTGCCAGTAGTATAGGGACAGGACTTAAAGCTGGGGCCAACGTCCTGACTTTC.